The 26 T cell receptor beta chains below were found in one sample sequenced in a study of shared clonotypes between healthy human individuals. Measured with immunoSEQ multiplex PCR; TCRdb has only the in-frame clones, and not every one. The table includes around 500,000 clones, around three quarters detected once. Sample: PBMCs. These TCRs come from a middle-aged woman in good health. Some clones in this sample may be carry-over from other donors' samples.

V is TRBV5-4 and J is TRBJ2-1; 8 positions match TRBD2. This CDR3 spans 14 amino acids. Trimming took 2 bases from V and 8 from J; bases not matched to a gene: 6. Germline lookup yields CDR1 SGHNT and CDR2 YYREEE (reference sequence). The CDR3 is CASSLGTRVDEQFF. Written as DNA, the CDR3 is TGTGCCAGCAGCTTAGGGACTAGGGTCGATGAGCAGTTCTTC.

J is TRBJ2-1 and V is TRBV6-5; D is undetermined. Germline V gene sequence: CDR1 MNHEY, CDR2 SVGAGI. Deletions cut 1 base from V and 2 bases from J, with 12 bases between. The CDR3 spans 16 residues. The CDR3 sequence is CASSYYATHTYNEQFF. Here the CDR3 DNA reads TGTGCCAGCAGTTACTATGCGACCCATACCTACAATGAGCAGTTCTTC.

The chain combines TRBV6-1 with TRBJ2-1; no definite D call. Germline V gene sequence: CDR1 MNHNS, CDR2 SASEGT. This CDR3 has 15 residues. V lost 1 base to trimming and J lost 5 bases, with 12 bases between them. CDR3 in amino acids: CASSEVPWRHNEQFF. In DNA form, the CDR3 reads TGTGCCAGCAGTGAAGTTCCCTGGCGCCACAATGAGCAGTTCTTC.

The chain carries TRBV28 and TRBJ1-4, with D possibly matching TRBD1 (6 bases). The ends were cut back, 8 bases at V and 3 bases at J, with 10 bases in the middle. The CDR3 sequence is 13 residues long. Germline lookup yields CDR1 MDHEN and CDR2 SYDVKM. This CDR3 is CASLGGANEKLFF. CDR3 in DNA: TGTGCCAGCTTAGGGGGGGCTAATGAAAAACTGTTTTTT.

J is TRBJ2-7 and V is TRBV28; D assignment may be TRBD1 or TRBD2 (5 bases each). Germline assignment: CDR1 MDHEN and CDR2 SYDVKM. V lost 6 bases and J 4 bases, leaving 13 bases between the germline ends. This CDR3 is 13 amino acids long. The CDR3 is CASRPEGLYEQYF. The CDR3 DNA sequence: TGTGCCAGCAGACCTGAGGGGTTATACGAGCAGTACTTC.

V usage is TRBV6-6 and J usage is TRBJ2-3; D ambiguous. The CDR3 runs to 16 residues. V lost 2 bases, J lost 5 bases, and 17 bases lay in between. Looked up from germline, CDR1 is MNHNY and CDR2 is SVGAGI (reference sequence). CDR3: CASSYAPLASRDTQYF. The CDR3 DNA reads as TGTGCCAGCAGTTACGCCCCCCTCGCCAGTAGAGATACGCAGTATTTT.

The V call is TRBV28, the J call TRBJ2-7; 7 nucleotides agree with TRBD1. This CDR3 contains 15 residues. Germline V lookup: CDR1 MDHEN, CDR2 SYDVKM. Trimming took 5 bases from V and 4 from J; bases not matched to a gene: 11. CDR3 amino acids: CASSGPRDSTYEQYF. CDR3 DNA: TGTGCCAGCAGTGGACCTCGGGACAGCACATACGAGCAGTACTTC.

The chain joins TRBV19 to TRBJ2-7, with a weak D call TRBD1 (5 bases). The germline V gene has CDR1 LNHDA and CDR2 SQIVND (reference sequence). V shed 8 bases and J shed 1 base, with 9 bases lying between them. This CDR3 has 12 amino acids. Here the CDR3 DNA reads TGTGCCAGTCGCCAGGGATCCTACGAGCAGTACTTC. It encodes CASRQGSYEQYF.

This rearrangement joins TRBV7-2 to TRBJ2-3; D perhaps matches TRBD2 (7 bases). The ends were cut back, 0 bases at V and 8 bases at J, with 12 bases in the middle. Germline-derived CDR1 and CDR2 are SGHTA and FQGNSA. This CDR3 is built from 14 residues. This CDR3 is CASSLAAGAATQYF. The CDR3 DNA reads as TGTGCCAGCAGCTTAGCCGCGGGGGCCGCTACGCAGTATTTT.

Regarding this clone: At one end, the junction sequence differs from germline, possibly due to a read error. The chain is built from TRBV7-7 and TRBJ2-2, with 10 bases lining up with TRBD1. CDR1 SSHAT and CDR2 FNYEAQ come from the germline V gene (reference sequence). The CDR3 has 15 residues. CDR3 in amino acids: CASSLGQGRTGELFF. The CDR3 DNA reads as TGTGCTAGCAGCTTGGGACAGGGGCGCACCGGGGAGCTGTTTTTT.

The J gene is TRBJ2-1, the V gene TRBV7-9; D is ambiguous. The germline CDR1 and CDR2 sequences are SEHNR and FQNEAQ (reference sequence). There are 13 residues in the CDR3. V shed 5 bases and J shed 3 bases, with 8 bases lying between them. Written as DNA, the CDR3 is TGTGCCAGCAGCCCAAACAGCTACAATGAGCAGTTCTTC. It specifies CASSPNSYNEQFF.

A word on this clone: Being one base from a much bigger clone, this may be a read error. The chain recombines TRBV4-3 with TRBJ1-3; 8 nucleotides line up with TRBD1. Germline CDR1 and CDR2: LGHNA and YSLEER. The length of the CDR3 is 16 residues. The chain's CDR3 is CAGSQAPTGVDNTIYF. CDR3 nucleotide sequence: TGCGCCGGCAGCCAAGCACCGACAGGGGTTGATAACACCATATATTTT.

This sequence joins TRBV29-1 and TRBJ2-7; 10 nucleotides agree with TRBD2. The germline CDR1 and CDR2 sequences are SQVTM and ANQGSEA. J gave up 7 bases and V 5 bases, and 8 bases lay outside the gene matches. The CDR3 is 13 amino acids. This chain's CDR3 is CSVFKAGGEEQYF. The CDR3 DNA sequence: TGCAGCGTTTTCAAAGCGGGAGGGGAAGAGCAGTACTTC.

This clone came up once. V and J are TRBV19 and TRBJ2-2; D ambiguous. The CDR3 extends over 17 amino acids. Trimming pared 0 bases from V and 0 bases from J, leaving 11 bases between. The germline CDR1 and CDR2 sequences are LNHDA and SQIVND (reference sequence). The CDR3 spells CASSIDRTVTNTGELFF. The CDR3 coding sequence is TGTGCCAGTAGTATAGACAGGACCGTCACGAACACCGGGGAGCTGTTTTTT.

This clone was detected ten times or more. The chain couples TRBV7-6 to TRBJ1-2, with D possibly matching TRBD1 (6 bases). The CDR3 contains 15 residues. CDR1 and CDR2 (germline): SGHVS, FNYEAQ. Trimming took off 4 bases at V and 3 bases at J, with 15 bases between the two ends. In nucleotides, the CDR3 is TGTGCCAGCAGCTCCGGCGGGGGGCTTGACTATGGCTACACCTTC. It yields the protein CASSSGGGLDYGYTF.

The chain links TRBV30 to TRBJ2-7, with 7 bases that match TRBD2. With 4 bases clipped from V and 4 bases from J, the junction kept 7 bases outside the gene matches. The CDR3 runs 13 residues. CDR1 and CDR2 from the germline V gene are GTSNPN and SVGIG (reference sequence). CDR3 region: CAWKQSGTYEQYF. The CDR3 DNA reads as TGTGCCTGGAAGCAGAGCGGGACTTACGAGCAGTACTTC.

This clone was detected ten times or more. The chain has TRBV7-9 and TRBJ2-1, with D unclear. V lost 5 bases and J lost 7, with 9 bases in between. This CDR3 is built from 12 residues. The germline V gene has CDR1 SEHNR and CDR2 FQNEAQ (reference sequence). CDR3 in amino acids: CASSPDENEQFF. The CDR3 DNA is TGTGCCAGCAGCCCCGACGAGAATGAGCAGTTCTTC.

This chain links TRBV7-6 with TRBJ1-1; D remains unclear. The CDR3 loop spans 14 amino acids. The ends were cut back, 2 bases at V and 1 base at J, with 8 bases in the middle. Germline V gene lookup returns CDR1 SGHVS and CDR2 FNYEAQ. CDR3 sequence (DNA): TGTGCCAGCAGCTTAACCGACGGGAACACTGAAGCTTTCTTT. It translates to CASSLTDGNTEAFF.

The chain recombines TRBV5-1 with TRBJ2-7; 11 bases align to TRBD2. Trimming cost V 4 bases and J 9 bases; bases outside gene matches: 9. Per the germline V gene, CDR1 is SGHRS and CDR2 is YFSETQ. The CDR3 covers 14 residues. The CDR3 loop is CASSPGLAEGRQYF. The CDR3 coding sequence is TGCGCCAGCAGCCCGGGACTAGCGGAGGGTAGGCAGTACTTC.

This chain connects TRBV4-1 to TRBJ2-5; 10 nucleotides agree with TRBD2. The trim removed 4 bases at V and 5 bases at J, leaving 7 bases unmatched. CDR3 length: 15 amino acids. CDR1 is MGHRA, CDR2 YSYEKL, per germline. The CDR3 DNA reads as TGCGCCAGCAGCCTTGCTAGCGGGAGATCGGAGACCCAGTACTTC. It encodes CASSLASGRSETQYF.

This chain uses TRBV7-2 with TRBJ2-7, with 11 positions matching TRBD1. V lost 1 base and J lost 5; bases outside the gene matches: 4. This CDR3 spans 15 amino acids. Germline V gene data show CDR1 as SGHTA and CDR2 as FQGNSA. CDR3 DNA: TGTGCCAGCAGCTTAGTGGGGGACAGGGGGGACGAGCAGTACTTC. Amino acids: CASSLVGDRGDEQYF.

This chain connects TRBV7-2 to TRBJ2-7; D gene unclear. Germline V gene lookup returns CDR1 SGHTA and CDR2 FQGNSA. The CDR3 runs 13 residues. Trimming removed 4 bases at V and 1 base at J, with 8 bases between. The CDR3 is CASSSGESYEQYF. Written as DNA, the CDR3 is TGTGCCAGCAGCTCTGGAGAGTCCTACGAGCAGTACTTC.

The sample holds a few counts of this clone. The rearrangement joins TRBV21-1 to TRBJ2-1; the table calls TRBD2, which could not be checked here. TRBV21-1 is flagged as a pseudogene. The CDR3 extends over 16 amino acids. The CDR3 DNA is TGTGCCAGCGAGTCCTCCGGGAGGGCCGAATTACATGAGCAGTTCTTC. Translation gives CASESSGRAELHEQFF.

This chain uses TRBV30 with TRBJ1-1, with D perhaps TRBD1 (5 bases). Trimming removed 8 bases from V and 4 bases from J, with 17 bases in between. The germline CDR1 and CDR2 sequences are GTSNPN and SVGIG (reference sequence). The CDR3 is made up of 13 amino acids. CDR3 nucleotide sequence: TGTGCCGCCGGGGGAATCGTTGCCACTGAAGCTTTCTTT. It translates to CAAGGIVATEAFF.

This clone is medium-sized. Other DNA sequences from this sample encode an identical CDR3 as well. The gene calls are TRBV2 and TRBJ1-5; D gene unclear. The CDR3 extends over 13 amino acids. V lost 3 bases to trimming and J lost 0 bases, with 3 bases between them. In germline, CDR1 is SNHLY, CDR2 FYNNEI. This chain's CDR3 is CASSDISNQPQHF. CDR3 nucleotides: TGTGCCAGCAGTGACATTAGCAATCAGCCCCAGCATTTT. Combining the CDR3 with reference TRBV2 and TRBJ1-5 gives the whole variable domain EPEVTQTPSHQVTQMGQEVILRCVPISNHLYFYWYRQILGQKVEFLVSFYNNEISEKSEIFDDQFSVERPDGSNFTLKIRSTKLEDSAMYFCASSDISNQPQHFGDGTRLSIL.

The chain has TRBV5-1 and TRBJ1-1; 7 nucleotides line up with TRBD1. V shed 3 bases, J shed 5 bases, and the junction held 4 bases outside the gene matches. This CDR3 has 13 residues. The germline CDR1 and CDR2 sequences are SGHRS and YFSETQ. CDR3 sequence: CASSSLQGTEAFF. The CDR3, as DNA: TGCGCCAGCAGCTCCTTACAGGGGACTGAAGCTTTCTTT.